The 2 T cell receptor beta chains presented below share a single source sample, sequenced in a study of T-cell reconstitution after alpha-beta-depleted transplantation in children (dated by TCRdb to between 2015 and 2016). The protocol used for the library was PCR. Instrument used: Illumina HiSeq 2500. TCR libraries were prepared with molecular barcoding, using unique molecular identifiers to normalize TCRbeta repertoire quantification. TCRdb cleaned the public reads at Q25 with fastp, built clones with MiXCR and kept in-frame beta chains. Every entry covers one CDR3 protein and lists the most common genes and DNA from its rows. The sample yields about 70,000 distinct CDR3 sequences; roughly a tenth were counted once. The ten largest make up roughly an eighth of the sample. In light of the paper, this sample's treatment or condition label describes: allogeneic hematopoietic cell transplantation with graft depleted of TCRalphabeta T cells and CD19 B cells.

The specimen comprised PBMCs, sampled before TCRalphabeta/CD19-depleted stem cell transplant. Every receptor here comes from a boy between 10 and 17 years old with acute myeloid leukemia, due to receive a stem cell transplant.

The table lists this clonotype with many counts. The chain has TRBV3-1 and TRBJ1-1, with D possibly being TRBD1 (5 bases). With 4 bases removed from V and 4 bases from J, the gap between germline ends came to 10 bases. Germline V lookup: CDR1 LGHDT, CDR2 YNNKEL (reference sequence). The CDR3 covers 13 residues. For the CDR3, the DNA is TGTGCCAGCAGCCGGGACCGAGGCACTGAAGCTTTCTTT. Protein product: CASSRDRGTEAFF.

This clonotype was picked up a small number of times. The CDR3 is CASSSGRLSYNEQFF. The CDR3 nucleotides are TGTGCCAGCAGTAGCGGGCGTCTCTCCTACAATGAGCAGTTCTTC. The chain couples TRBV25-1 to TRBJ2-1; TRBD2 might be the D (6 bases). Trimming left V 5 bases short and J 0 bases short, with 11 bases between. Looked up from germline, CDR1 is MGHDK and CDR2 is SYGVNS. The CDR3 runs 15 residues.